Presented here are 7 T cell receptor beta chains from one specimen sequenced in a study of T cells in Graves' hyperthyroidism and ophthalmopathy. Amplified TCR beta CDR3 regions came from RNA transcripts. HTBI primers were the set used in a first-round RT-PCR of the TCR CDR3. Using its own MiXCR run on the multiplex PCR reads, TCRdb lists one record per CDR3 protein. Counted here are about 480,000 distinct CDR3 sequences, approximately 22% occurring once; the ten biggest clones make up under 55%. What was sequenced was blood. The receptor set was obtained from a woman in her seventies with Graves' ophthalmopathy.

This sequence joins TRBV25-1 and TRBJ2-3; D gene unclear. Germline V gives CDR1 MGHDK, CDR2 SYGVNS. The CDR3 is 14 amino acids. V was cut by 3 bases and J by 0 bases, with 7 bases left in between. CDR3 region: CASSDVKSTDTQYF. Here the CDR3 DNA reads TGTGCCAGCAGTGACGTGAAGAGCACAGATACGCAGTATTTT.

This clonotype was seen many times. This chain uses TRBV2 with TRBJ2-3; the D gene is possibly TRBD1 (7 bases). Germline V gives CDR1 SNHLY, CDR2 FYNNEI. The CDR3 length is 13 residues. Trimming removed 2 bases from V and 5 bases from J, with 8 bases in between. CDR3 coding DNA: TGTGCCAGCAGTGAACAGGGGGGAGATACGCAGTATTTT. Residues: CASSEQGGDTQYF.

This rearrangement joins TRBV30 to TRBJ2-7; weak D call: TRBD2 (6 bases). V lost 3 bases and J lost 6, with 15 bases in between. The length of the CDR3 is 13 residues. The V gene's germline CDR1 is GTSNPN and CDR2 SVGIG (reference sequence). CDR3 sequence reads: CAWRLGGVGEQYF. The CDR3 DNA reads as TGTGCCTGGAGGTTGGGCGGGGTCGGCGAGCAGTACTTC.

The genes are TRBV29-1 and TRBJ2-7, with D uncertain. This CDR3 region has 13 residues. Trimming shortened V by 3 bases and J by 0 bases, and 9 bases separated the two germline ends. The V gene's germline CDR1 is SQVTM and CDR2 ANQGSEA. Written as DNA, the CDR3 is TGCAGCGTTGATTTGGACGACTCCTACGAGCAGTACTTC. It codes for CSVDLDDSYEQYF.

The V gene is TRBV7-9, the J gene TRBJ2-3; no reliable D call. Germline V gene sequence: CDR1 SEHNR, CDR2 FQNEAQ (reference sequence). The CDR3 is 14 amino acids. Trimming took 2 bases from V and 3 from J, leaving 9 bases between them. This chain's CDR3 is CASSLSIGTDTQYF. The CDR3 DNA reads as TGTGCCAGCAGCTTATCGATAGGGACAGATACGCAGTATTTT.

The J gene is TRBJ1-6, the V gene TRBV7-9; 9 bases fit TRBD1. Per the germline V gene, CDR1 is SEHNR and CDR2 is FQNEAQ (reference sequence). J lost 1 base, V lost 5 bases, and 9 bases had no gene match. This CDR3 has 18 amino acids. CDR3 region: CASSDGTGSGSYNSPLHF. The CDR3, as DNA: TGTGCCAGCAGCGACGGGACAGGGTCGGGTTCCTATAATTCACCCCTCCACTTT. The variable domain in full, with the rest retrieved from reference TRBV7-9 and TRBJ1-6, is DTGVSQNPRHKITKRGQNVTFRCDPISEHNRLYWYRQTLGQGPEFLTYFQNEAQLEKSRLLSDRFSAERPKGSFSTLEIQRTEQGDSAMYLCASSDGTGSGSYNSPLHFGNGTRLTVT.

This clonotype occurred a few times. The chain employs TRBV7-6 and TRBJ2-1, with TRBD2 as a possible D gene (6 bases). The CDR3 consists of 17 residues. Germline lookup yields CDR1 SGHVS and CDR2 FNYEAQ. Trimming pared 1 base from V and 3 bases from J, leaving 16 bases between. Here the CDR3 DNA reads TGTGCCAGCAGCTTAGGACCCCCACCCGGGGGCTACAATGAGCAGTTCTTC. It specifies CASSLGPPPGGYNEQFF.